The 8 T cell receptor beta chains presented below share a single source sample, sequenced in a study of regulatory T cells in long-lasting Graves disease. Arm-PCR of CDR3 regions with iRepertoire HTBI primers generated TCR beta libraries. In TCRdb, the multiplex PCR reads were re-called with MiXCR into one record per CDR3 protein. The repertoire consists of 400,000 to 500,000 distinct CDR3 sequences, with 20% to 25% occurring once and the leading ten covering 13% to 15%. Time point indicated: persistent/refractory GD, antithyroid drugs over 5 years with positive TRAb. PBMC-extracted RNA yielded the TCR library. Specimen: peripheral blood mononuclear cells (PBMCs), collected when the disease was refractory, from a patient treated with antithyroid drugs. Every receptor here comes from a female donor with Graves disease.

This clonotype was detected many times. The V gene is TRBV29-1, the J gene TRBJ2-5; D may correspond to TRBD1 or TRBD2 (5 bases each). The V end lost 8 bases, the J end lost 3 bases, and 22 bases lay between the germline ends. This CDR3 has 15 residues. Per germline, CDR1 SQVTM and CDR2 ANQGSEA. The CDR3 nucleotides are TGCAGCTGGGAGTTTGCAGGGATGGGGGAAGAGACCCAGTACTTC. It encodes CSWEFAGMGEETQYF.

This chain uses TRBV15 with TRBJ2-7; D gene uncertain. Germline V lookup: CDR1 LNHNV, CDR2 YYDKDF (reference sequence). The V and J ends lost 3 bases and 7 bases respectively, with 13 bases between them. This CDR3 comprises 13 residues. DNA of the CDR3: TGTGCCACCAGCAGTGGACGGCTTCAAGAGCAGTACTTC. This translates into CATSSGRLQEQYF.

At least ten counts were recorded for this clonotype. This rearrangement joins TRBV12-3 or TRBV12-4 to TRBJ2-5; the D gene is possibly TRBD2 (6 bases). This CDR3 spans 16 amino acids. V lost 3 bases, J lost 2 bases, and 16 bases lay in between. CDR3 region: CASSFGSRRGQETQYF. CDR3 nucleotides: TGTGCCAGCAGTTTTGGGTCGCGGAGGGGACAAGAGACCCAGTACTTC.

V gene TRBV5-1 combines with J gene TRBJ2-2; 16 bases are shared with TRBD2. V shed 4 bases, J shed 7 bases, and the junction held 7 bases outside the gene matches. Looked up from germline, CDR1 is SGHRS and CDR2 is YFSETQ. The CDR3 is made up of 17 amino acids. CDR3 DNA: TGCGCCAGCAGCAACCTGGGACTAGCGGGAGGGATCGGGGAGCTGTTTTTT. Its translation is CASSNLGLAGGIGELFF.

The V and J genes are TRBV15 and TRBJ1-5, with D possibly matching TRBD1 (5 bases). V gave up 0 bases and J gave up 5 bases, with 11 bases separating them. The germline V gene has CDR1 LNHNV and CDR2 YYDKDF (reference sequence). The CDR3 is 15 amino acids. CDR3 sequence reads: CATSRDGGGYQPQHF. The CDR3 coding sequence is TGTGCCACCAGCAGAGATGGCGGGGGGTATCAGCCCCAGCATTTT.

This clonotype was detected many times. The chain carries TRBV27 and TRBJ1-2; D not certain. Germline V gene data show CDR1 as MNHEY and CDR2 as SMNVEV (reference sequence). The CDR3 is 15 amino acids. V was shortened by 1 base and J by 1 base, with 10 bases between the two germline ends. The CDR3 sequence is CASSLYSRDNYGYTF. CDR3 nucleotides: TGTGCCAGCAGTTTATACTCGCGGGATAACTATGGCTACACCTTC.

This clonotype was seen repeatedly, ten times or more. The chain couples TRBV29-1 to TRBJ2-5, with D perhaps matching TRBD1 (8 bases). Germline loops: CDR1 SQVTM, CDR2 ANQGSEA. The V end lost 6 bases, the J end lost 3 bases, and 14 bases lay between the germline ends. The CDR3 spans 13 residues. The CDR3 protein is CSVNRGGKETQYF. DNA of the CDR3: TGCAGCGTCAACAGGGGGGGAAAAGAGACCCAGTACTTC.

This clonotype was recorded at least ten times. This chain links TRBV20-1 with TRBJ1-6; weak D call: TRBD1 (5 bases). Germline loops: CDR1 DFQATT, CDR2 SNEGSKA (reference sequence). V gave up 3 bases and J gave up 7 bases, with 10 bases separating them. CDR3 length equals 13 residues. CDR3 loop: CSARIRANSPLHF. As DNA, the CDR3 is TGCAGTGCTAGGATCAGGGCCAATTCACCCCTCCACTTT.